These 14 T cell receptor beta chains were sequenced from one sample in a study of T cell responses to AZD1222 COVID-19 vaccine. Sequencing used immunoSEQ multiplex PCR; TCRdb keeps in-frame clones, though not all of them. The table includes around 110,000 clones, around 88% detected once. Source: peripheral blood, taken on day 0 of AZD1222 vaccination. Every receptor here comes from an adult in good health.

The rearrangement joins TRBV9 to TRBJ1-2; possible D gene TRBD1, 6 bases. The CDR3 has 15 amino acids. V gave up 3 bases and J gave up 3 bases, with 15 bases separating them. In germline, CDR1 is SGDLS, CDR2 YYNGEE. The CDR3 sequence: CASSASGGQDYGYTF. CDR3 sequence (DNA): TGTGCCAGCAGCGCCTCCGGGGGGCAGGACTATGGCTACACCTTC.

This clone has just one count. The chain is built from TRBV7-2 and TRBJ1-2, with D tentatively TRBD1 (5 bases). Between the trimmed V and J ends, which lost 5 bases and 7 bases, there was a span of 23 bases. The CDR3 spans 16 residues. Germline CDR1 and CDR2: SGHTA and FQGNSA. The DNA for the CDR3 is TGTGCCAGCAGCCCCGGGGCCAGGCGGAGGGTCGCTGGCTACACCTTC. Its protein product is CASSPGARRRVAGYTF.

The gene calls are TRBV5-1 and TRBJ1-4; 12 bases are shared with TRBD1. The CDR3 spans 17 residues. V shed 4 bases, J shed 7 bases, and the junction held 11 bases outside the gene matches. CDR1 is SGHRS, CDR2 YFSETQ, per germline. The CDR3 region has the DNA TGCGCCAGCAGCCGGGACAGGGGGCCCACAAGAGGTGAAAAACTGTTTTTT. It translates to CASSRDRGPTRGEKLFF.

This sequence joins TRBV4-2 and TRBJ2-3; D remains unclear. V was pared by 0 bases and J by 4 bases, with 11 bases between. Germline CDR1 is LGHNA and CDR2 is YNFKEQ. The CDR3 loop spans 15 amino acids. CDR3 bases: TGTGCCAGCAGCCAAGATCGATGGAGCGCAGATACGCAGTATTTT. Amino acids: CASSQDRWSADTQYF.

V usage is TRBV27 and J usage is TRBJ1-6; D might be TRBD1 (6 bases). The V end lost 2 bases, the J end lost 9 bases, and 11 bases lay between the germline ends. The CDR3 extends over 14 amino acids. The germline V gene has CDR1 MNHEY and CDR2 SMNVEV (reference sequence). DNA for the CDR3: TGTGCCAGCAGTTTACAGGGGTATGGTTCACCCCTCCACTTT. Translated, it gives CASSLQGYGSPLHF.

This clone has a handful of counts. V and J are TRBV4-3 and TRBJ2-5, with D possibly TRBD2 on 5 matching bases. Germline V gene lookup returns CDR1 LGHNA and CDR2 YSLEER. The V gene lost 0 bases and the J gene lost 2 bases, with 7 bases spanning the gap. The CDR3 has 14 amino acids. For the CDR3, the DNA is TGCGCCAGCAGCCAAGAGGCGGGTCAAGAGACCCAGTACTTC. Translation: CASSQEAGQETQYF.

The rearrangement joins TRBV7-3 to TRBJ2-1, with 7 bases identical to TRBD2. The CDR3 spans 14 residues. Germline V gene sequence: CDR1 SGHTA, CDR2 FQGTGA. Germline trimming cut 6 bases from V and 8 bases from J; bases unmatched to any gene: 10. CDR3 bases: TGTGCCAGCAGGCCTCGGGAGGAGCGCGATGAGCAGTTCTTC. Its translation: CASRPREERDEQFF.

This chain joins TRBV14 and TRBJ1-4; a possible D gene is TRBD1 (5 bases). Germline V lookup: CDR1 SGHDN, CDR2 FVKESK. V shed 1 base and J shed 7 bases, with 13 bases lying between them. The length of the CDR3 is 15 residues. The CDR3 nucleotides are TGTGCCAGCAGCCAAGGATCGGCAGGGAGTGAAAAACTGTTTTTT. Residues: CASSQGSAGSEKLFF.

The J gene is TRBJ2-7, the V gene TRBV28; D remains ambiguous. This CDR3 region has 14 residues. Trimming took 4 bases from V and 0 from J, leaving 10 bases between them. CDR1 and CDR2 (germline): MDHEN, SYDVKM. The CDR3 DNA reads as TGTGCCAGCAGTTCTAGACTCAGCTCCTACGAGCAGTACTTC. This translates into CASSSRLSSYEQYF. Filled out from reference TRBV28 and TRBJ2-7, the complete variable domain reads DVKVTQSSRYLVKRTGEKVFLECVQDMDHENMFWYRQDPGLGLRLIYFSYDVKMKEKGDIPEGYSVSREKKERFSLILESASTNQTSMYLCASSSRLSSYEQYFGPGTRLTVT.

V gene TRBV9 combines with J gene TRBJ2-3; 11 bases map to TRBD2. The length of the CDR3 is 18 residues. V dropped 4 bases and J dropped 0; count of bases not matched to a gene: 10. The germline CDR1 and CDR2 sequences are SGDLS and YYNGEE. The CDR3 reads CASSLAGLADQSTDTQYF. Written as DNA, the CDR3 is TGTGCCAGCAGCTTGGCGGGACTAGCGGACCAGAGCACAGATACGCAGTATTTT.

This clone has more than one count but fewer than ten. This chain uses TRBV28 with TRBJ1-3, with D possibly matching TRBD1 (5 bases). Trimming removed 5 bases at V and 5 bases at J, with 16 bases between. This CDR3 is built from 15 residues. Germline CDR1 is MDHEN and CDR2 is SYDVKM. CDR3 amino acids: CASSPAGTGRNTIYF. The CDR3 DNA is TGTGCCAGCAGTCCCGCAGGGACGGGGAGAAACACCATATATTTT.

The DNA of the CDR3 is TGCGCCAGCACAGGCGGGACAGGCCCCTTGTGGTACTTC. Translation: CASTGGTGPLWYF. The rearrangement links TRBV5-1 to TRBJ2-5; TRBD1 matches 8 bases. V dropped 6 bases and J dropped 13; count of bases not matched to a gene: 14. CDR3 size: 13 residues. Germline-derived CDR1 and CDR2 are SGHRS and YFSETQ.

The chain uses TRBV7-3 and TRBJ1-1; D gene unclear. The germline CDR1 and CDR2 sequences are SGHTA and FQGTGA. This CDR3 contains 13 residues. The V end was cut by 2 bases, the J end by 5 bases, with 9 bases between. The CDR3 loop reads CASSLWGSTEAFF. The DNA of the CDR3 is TGTGCCAGCAGCTTATGGGGATCTACTGAAGCTTTCTTT.

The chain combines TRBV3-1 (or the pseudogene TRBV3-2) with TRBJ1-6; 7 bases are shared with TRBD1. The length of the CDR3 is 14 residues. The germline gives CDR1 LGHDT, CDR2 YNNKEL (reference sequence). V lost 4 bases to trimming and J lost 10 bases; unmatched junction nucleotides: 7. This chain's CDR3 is CASSLQGIGSPLHF. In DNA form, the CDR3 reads TGTGCCAGCAGCCTACAGGGGATAGGGTCACCCCTCCACTTT.